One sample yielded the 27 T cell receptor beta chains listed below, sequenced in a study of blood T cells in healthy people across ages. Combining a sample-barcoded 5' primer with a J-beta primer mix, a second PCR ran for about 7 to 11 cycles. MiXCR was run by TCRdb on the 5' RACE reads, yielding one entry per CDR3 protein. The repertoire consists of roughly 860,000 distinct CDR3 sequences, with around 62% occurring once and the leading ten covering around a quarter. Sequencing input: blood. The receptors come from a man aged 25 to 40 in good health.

CDR3 loop: CASRGRDRGGYTF. The CDR3 DNA is TGTGCCAGCAGGGGACGAGACAGGGGCGGCTACACCTTC. This chain links TRBV12-3 or TRBV12-4 with TRBJ1-2, with 8 bases lining up with TRBD1. The V and J ends lost 6 bases and 8 bases, in that order; junction bases with no gene match: 8. The CDR3 totals 13 residues.

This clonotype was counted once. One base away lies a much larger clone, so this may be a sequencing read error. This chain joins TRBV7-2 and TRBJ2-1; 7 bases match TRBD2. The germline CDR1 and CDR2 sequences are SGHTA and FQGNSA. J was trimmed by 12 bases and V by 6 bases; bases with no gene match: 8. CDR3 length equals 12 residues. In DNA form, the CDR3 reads TGTGCCAGCAGGAGCACTTCGGGAGGGCAGTTCTTC. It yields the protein CASRSTSGGQFF.

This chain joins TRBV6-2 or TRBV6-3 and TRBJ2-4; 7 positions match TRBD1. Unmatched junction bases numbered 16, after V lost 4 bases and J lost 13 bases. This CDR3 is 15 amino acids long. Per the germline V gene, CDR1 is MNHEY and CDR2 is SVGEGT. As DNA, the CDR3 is TGTGCCAGCAGTTCCCGACAGGGAAACCCTTCCGGGCAGTACTTC. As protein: CASSSRQGNPSGQYF.

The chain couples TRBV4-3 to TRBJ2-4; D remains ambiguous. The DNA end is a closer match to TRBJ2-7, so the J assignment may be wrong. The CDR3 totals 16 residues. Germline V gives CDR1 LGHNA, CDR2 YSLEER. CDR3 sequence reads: CASSQDGSFDSYEQYF. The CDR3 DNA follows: TGCGCCAGCAGCCAAGACGGGTCGTTCGACTCCTACGAGCAGTACTTC.

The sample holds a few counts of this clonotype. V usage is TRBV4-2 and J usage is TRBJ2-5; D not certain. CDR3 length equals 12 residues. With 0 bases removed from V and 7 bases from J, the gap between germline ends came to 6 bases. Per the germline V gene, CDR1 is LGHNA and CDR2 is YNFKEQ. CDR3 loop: CASSQDLGTQYF. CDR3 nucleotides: TGTGCCAGCAGCCAAGATTTAGGGACCCAGTACTTC.

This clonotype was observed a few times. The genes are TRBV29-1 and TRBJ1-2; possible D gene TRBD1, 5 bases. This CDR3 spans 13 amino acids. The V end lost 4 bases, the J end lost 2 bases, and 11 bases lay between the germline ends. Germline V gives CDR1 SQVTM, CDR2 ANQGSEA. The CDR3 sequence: CSVGGGLNYGYTF. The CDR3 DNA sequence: TGCAGCGTTGGCGGGGGTTTAAACTATGGCTACACCTTC.

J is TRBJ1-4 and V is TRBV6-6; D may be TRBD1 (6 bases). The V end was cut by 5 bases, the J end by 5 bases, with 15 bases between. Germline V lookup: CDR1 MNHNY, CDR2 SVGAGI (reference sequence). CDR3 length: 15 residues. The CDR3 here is CASSSPGTGNEKLFF. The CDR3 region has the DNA TGTGCCAGCAGTAGCCCCGGAACAGGGAATGAAAAACTGTTTTTT.

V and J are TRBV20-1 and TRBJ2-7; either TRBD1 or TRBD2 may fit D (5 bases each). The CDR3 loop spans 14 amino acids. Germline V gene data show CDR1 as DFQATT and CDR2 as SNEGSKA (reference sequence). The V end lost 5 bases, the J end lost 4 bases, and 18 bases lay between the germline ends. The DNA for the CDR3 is TGCAGTGCTCTACCTAGGGACCGGATTTACGAGCAGTACTTC. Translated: CSALPRDRIYEQYF.

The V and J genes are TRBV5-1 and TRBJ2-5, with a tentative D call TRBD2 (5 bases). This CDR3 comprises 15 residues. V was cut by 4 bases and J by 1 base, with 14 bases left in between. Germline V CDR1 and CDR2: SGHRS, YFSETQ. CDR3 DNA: TGCGCCAGCAGCCCCGACGTGGGAGTCCAAGAGACCCAGTACTTC. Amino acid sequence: CASSPDVGVQETQYF. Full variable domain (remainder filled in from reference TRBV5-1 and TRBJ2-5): KAGVTQTPRYLIKTRGQQVTLSCSPISGHRSVSWYQQTPGQGLQFLFEYFSETQRNKGNFPGRFSGRQFSNSRSEMNVSTLELGDSALYLCASSPDVGVQETQYFGPGTRLLVL.

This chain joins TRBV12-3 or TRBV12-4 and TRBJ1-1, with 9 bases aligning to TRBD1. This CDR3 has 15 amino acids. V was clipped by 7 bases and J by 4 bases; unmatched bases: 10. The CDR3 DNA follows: TGTGCCAGCAACCTTGGGGGGGACAGGGCCACTGAAGCTTTCTTT. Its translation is CASNLGGDRATEAFF.

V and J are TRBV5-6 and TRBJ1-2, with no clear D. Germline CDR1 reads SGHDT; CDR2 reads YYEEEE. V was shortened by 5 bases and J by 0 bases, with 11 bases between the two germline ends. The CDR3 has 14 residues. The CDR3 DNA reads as TGTGCCAGCAGGGGTGAAGAGTCTAACTATGGCTACACCTTC. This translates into CASRGEESNYGYTF.

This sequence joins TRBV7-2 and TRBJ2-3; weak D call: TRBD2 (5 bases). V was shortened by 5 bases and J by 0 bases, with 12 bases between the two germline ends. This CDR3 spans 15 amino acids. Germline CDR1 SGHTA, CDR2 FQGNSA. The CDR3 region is CASSPEGFSTDTQYF. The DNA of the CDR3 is TGTGCCAGCAGCCCAGAGGGTTTTAGCACAGATACGCAGTATTTT.

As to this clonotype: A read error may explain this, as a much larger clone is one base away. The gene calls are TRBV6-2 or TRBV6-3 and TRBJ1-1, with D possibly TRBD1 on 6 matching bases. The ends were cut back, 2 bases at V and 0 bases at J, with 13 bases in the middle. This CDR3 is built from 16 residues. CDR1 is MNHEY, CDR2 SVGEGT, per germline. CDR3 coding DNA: TGTGCCAGCAGTTACGTCGGACAGACCATGAACACTGAAGCTTTCTTT. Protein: CASSYVGQTMNTEAFF.

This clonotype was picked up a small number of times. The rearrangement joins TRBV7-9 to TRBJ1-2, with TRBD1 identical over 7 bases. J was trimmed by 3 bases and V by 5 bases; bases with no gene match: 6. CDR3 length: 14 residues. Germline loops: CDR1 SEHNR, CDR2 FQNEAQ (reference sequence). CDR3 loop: CASSVPGQHYGYTF. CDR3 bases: TGTGCCAGCAGCGTCCCGGGACAGCACTATGGCTACACCTTC.

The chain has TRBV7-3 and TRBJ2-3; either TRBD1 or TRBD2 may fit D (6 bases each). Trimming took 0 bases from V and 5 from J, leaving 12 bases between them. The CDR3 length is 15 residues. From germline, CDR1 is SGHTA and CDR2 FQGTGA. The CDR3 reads CASSLTEGTIDTQYF. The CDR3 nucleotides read TGTGCCAGCAGCTTAACGGAGGGGACAATAGATACGCAGTATTTT.

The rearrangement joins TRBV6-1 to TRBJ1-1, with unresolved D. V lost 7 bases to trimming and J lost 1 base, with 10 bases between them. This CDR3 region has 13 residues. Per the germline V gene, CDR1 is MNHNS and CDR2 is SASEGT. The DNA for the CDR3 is TGTGCCAGCACTTGGGATAGGAACACTGAAGCTTTCTTT. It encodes CASTWDRNTEAFF.

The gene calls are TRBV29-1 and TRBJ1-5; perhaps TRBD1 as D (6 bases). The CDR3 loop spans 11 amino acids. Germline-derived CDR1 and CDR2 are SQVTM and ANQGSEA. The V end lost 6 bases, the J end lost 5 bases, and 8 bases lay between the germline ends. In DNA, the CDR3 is TGCAGCGTGGGACATCATCAGCCCCAGCATTTT. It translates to CSVGHHQPQHF.

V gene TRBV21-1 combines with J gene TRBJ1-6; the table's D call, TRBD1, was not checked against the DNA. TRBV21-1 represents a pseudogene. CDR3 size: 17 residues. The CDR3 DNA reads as TGTGCCAGCAGCAAAGGCCCCGTTGGGGCGCGTAATTCACCCCTCCACTTT. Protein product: CASSKGPVGARNSPLHF.

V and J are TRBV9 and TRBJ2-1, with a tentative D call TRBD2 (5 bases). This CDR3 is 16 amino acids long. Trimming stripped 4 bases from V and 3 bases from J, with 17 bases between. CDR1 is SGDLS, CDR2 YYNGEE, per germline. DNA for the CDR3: TGTGCCAGCAGCCCCCACCGGGGTCAGGACTACAATGAGCAGTTCTTC. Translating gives CASSPHRGQDYNEQFF.

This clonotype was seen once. The CDR3 region is CASSLAQREKGTGELFF. The CDR3 DNA is TGTGCCAGCAGCTTAGCGCAAAGGGAGAAAGGCACCGGGGAGCTGTTTTTT. V usage is TRBV7-9 and J usage is TRBJ2-2, with D possibly TRBD2 on 5 matching bases. V lost 0 bases to trimming and J lost 4 bases, with 15 bases between them. This CDR3 contains 17 residues. Germline values: CDR1 SEHNR, CDR2 FQNEAQ (reference sequence). Together with reference TRBV7-9 and TRBJ2-2, the CDR3 gives the full variable domain: DTGVSQNPRHKITKRGQNVTFRCDPISEHNRLYWYRQTLGQGPEFLTYFQNEAQLEKSRLLSDRFSAERPKGSFSTLEIQRTEQGDSAMYLCASSLAQREKGTGELFFGEGSRLTVL.

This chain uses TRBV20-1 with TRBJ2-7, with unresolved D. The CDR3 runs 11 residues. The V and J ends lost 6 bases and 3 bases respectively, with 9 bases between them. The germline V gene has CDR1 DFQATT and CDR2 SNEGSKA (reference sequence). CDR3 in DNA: TGCAGTGCGCCCTATAGCTACGAGCAGTACTTC. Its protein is CSAPYSYEQYF.

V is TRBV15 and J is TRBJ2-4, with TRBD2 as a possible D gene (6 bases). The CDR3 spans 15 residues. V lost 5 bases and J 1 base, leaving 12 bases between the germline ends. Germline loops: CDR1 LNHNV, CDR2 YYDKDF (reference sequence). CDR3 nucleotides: TGTGCCACCAGCGGGACCCGGGAGGCCAAAAACATTCAGTACTTC. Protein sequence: CATSGTREAKNIQYF.

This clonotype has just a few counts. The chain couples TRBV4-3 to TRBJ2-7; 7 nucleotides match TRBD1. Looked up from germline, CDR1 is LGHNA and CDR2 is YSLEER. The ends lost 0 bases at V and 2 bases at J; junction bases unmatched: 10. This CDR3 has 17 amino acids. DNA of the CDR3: TGCGCCAGCAGCCAAGAGAATTCCGGGACAGTGACCTACGAGCAGTACTTC. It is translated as CASSQENSGTVTYEQYF.

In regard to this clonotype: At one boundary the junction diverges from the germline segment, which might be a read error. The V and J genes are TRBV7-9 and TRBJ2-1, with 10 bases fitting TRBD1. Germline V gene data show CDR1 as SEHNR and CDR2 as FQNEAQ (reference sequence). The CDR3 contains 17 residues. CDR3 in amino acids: CASSDTIPDRGYNELFF. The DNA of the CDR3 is TGTGCCAGCAGCGATACAATACCGGACAGGGGGTACAATGAGCTGTTCTTC.

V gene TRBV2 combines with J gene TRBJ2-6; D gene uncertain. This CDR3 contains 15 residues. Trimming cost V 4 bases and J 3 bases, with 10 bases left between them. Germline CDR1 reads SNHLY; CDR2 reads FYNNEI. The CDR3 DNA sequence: TGTGCCAGCAGTGTGTTGGGTGTTGGGGCCAACGTCCTGACTTTC. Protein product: CASSVLGVGANVLTF.

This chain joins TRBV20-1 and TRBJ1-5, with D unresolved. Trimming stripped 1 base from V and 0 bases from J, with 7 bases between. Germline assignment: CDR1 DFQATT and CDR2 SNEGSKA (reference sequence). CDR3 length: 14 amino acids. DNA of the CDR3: TGCAGTGCTAGAGTAGGGAATAGCAATCAGCCCCAGCATTTT. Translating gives CSARVGNSNQPQHF.

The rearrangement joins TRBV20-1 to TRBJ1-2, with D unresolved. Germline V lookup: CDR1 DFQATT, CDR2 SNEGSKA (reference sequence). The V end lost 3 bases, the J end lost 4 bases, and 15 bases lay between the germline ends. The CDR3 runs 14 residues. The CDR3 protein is CSASIRSISYGYTF. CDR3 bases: TGCAGTGCTAGTATACGGTCTATCTCCTATGGCTACACCTTC.